Reported below is one T cell receptor beta chain. The antigen it binds to is not known. Within one base of it there is no much larger clone, and no base qualities were kept. Genomic DNA was isolated from the sorted cells so that the TCRbeta CDR3 region could be sequenced. TCRbeta CDR3 regions were sequenced using the immunoSEQ Assay. The clones in this table, taken by TCRdb from immuneACCESS, are in-frame only. Not every clone is retained; where verified, under half of the shortfall comes from an unresolved V gene, and the cause of the rest is unknown. This sample has about 85,000 clones in its table, and 80% to 90% of those were observed once. Jointly, the top ten make up 1.5% to 2.5% of the sample. The source of the sample is a study of OX40 agonist ivuxolimab in advanced cancers. Concerning the study at large: The costimulatory receptor OX40 (CD134) was targeted by ivuxolimab, a fully human IgG2 agonistic monoclonal antibody. Intravenous ivuxolimab was administered to patients every 2 weeks at six dose levels: 0.01, 0.1, 0.3, 1.5, 3 and 10 mg/kg. Of the roughly 54 dose-escalation patients, hepatocellular carcinoma was present in roughly 19, melanoma in some 15, renal cell carcinoma in 9 and head and neck cancer in 9. The paper covers the monotherapy dose-escalation part of the phase I ivuxolimab trial, which included N of about 56 patients. Three dose-escalation patients achieved partial responses, one with hepatocellular carcinoma and two with cutaneous melanoma. In the dose-escalation cohort, 70% to 90% of patients were male, and the mean age was 60 years with a range of roughly 23 to 79. Patients were allowed to have had prior anti-PD-1, anti-PD-L1 or anti-CTLA-4 therapy, and roughly 40% of the dose-escalation patients had been treated with checkpoint inhibitors. The point of sequencing TCRbeta in the periphery was to test whether ivuxolimab changed TCR sequence diversity and drove clonal T-cell expansion. Overall study results and their limits: Low levels of normalized T-cell clonal expansion were also seen in some patients who did not respond. At doses of 0.1 to 3.0 mg/kg, clonal expansion of both CD4+ and CD8+ blood T cells was observed from baseline to week 6. After ivuxolimab, expanded clones were on average more numerous among CD8+ T cells than among CD4+ T cells. Which antigens the clonally expanded peripheral T cells were specific for was not determined. In partial responders in the 0.1-3.0 mg/kg groups, normalized peripheral clonal expansion was found to be among the lowest, especially among CD8+ T cells.

The trial excluded patients who had a history of autoimmune disease or were on systemic immunosuppression. Peripheral blood for TCR sequencing was collected from all dose cohorts at baseline, on cycle 4 day 1, and on cycle 7 day 1. Samples were obtained from an open-label, multicenter, first-in-human phase I dose-escalation trial of ivuxolimab. Adults with locally advanced or metastatic melanoma, renal cell carcinoma, hepatocellular carcinoma or head and neck squamous cell carcinoma were enrolled in the trial. CD4+ and CD8+ T cells were sorted separately from peripheral blood before TCR sequencing. This specimen consisted of CD4+ or CD8+ T cells sorted from blood, obtained in a trial of the OX40 agonist ivuxolimab. The clonotype comes from an adult with an advanced solid tumor such as melanoma, head and neck, liver or kidney cancer.

The CDR3 reads CASSLDRYQETQYF. The DNA reads as follows: TGTGCCAGCAGCTTAGACCGCTACCAAGAGACCCAGTACTTC. The sequence is built from TRBV7-2 and TRBJ2-5; the D gene lacks a confident call. Based on the germline V gene, the CDR1 and CDR2 sequences are SGHTA and FQGNSA. Including the terminal cysteine and phenylalanine, the CDR3 comprises 14 residues. The CDR3 DNA has 42 bases and is translated from base 1. V drops 1 base and J drops 0 bases, leaving 6 bases in between.